This TCR beta chain comes out of a study of T cells in Graves' hyperthyroidism and ophthalmopathy. General study points: A model of 13 V-J pairs discriminated ophthalmopathy from stable hyperthyroidism.

When ophthalmopathy did not progress within 18 months, Graves' hyperthyroidism was considered stable. The study left out patients who had uncontrolled infection, other autoimmune disease, pregnancy or lactation. There are 15 residues in the CDR3. The germline V and J ends were trimmed by 4 bases and 14 bases, with 26 bases remaining between them. Germline CDR1 is LGHDT and CDR2 is YNNKEL (reference sequence). This clonotype was seen ten or more times. What it binds is not known. Amplified regions were TCR beta CDR3 sequences from RNA transcripts. An initial round of RT-PCR targeting the TCR CDR3 relied on the HTBI primer set. Each CDR3 protein gets one entry after TCRdb re-called the multiplex PCR reads with MiXCR. This sample has approximately 600,000 distinct CDR3 sequences, with about a sixth found just once.

The sequence was collected from a woman younger than 45 with Graves' hyperthyroidism. The source material was blood. V and J are TRBV3-1 and TRBJ2-5; the D gene is possibly TRBD1 (5 bases). The CDR3 DNA follows: TGTGCCAGCAGCCCATACACACAAACCCAGGGTACTGTTTACTTC. Encoded protein: CASSPYTQTQGTVYF.